The clone carrying this T cell receptor beta chain was picked up many times. Its specificity is not known. Trimming stripped 8 bases from V and 6 bases from J, with 10 bases between. Germline CDR1 LNHDA, CDR2 SQIVND (reference sequence). The CDR3 covers 11 residues. The sample originates from a study of cytotoxic CD8 clonotypes in ibrutinib-treated CLL. Overall study results and limits: Whereas clonality rose at ibrutinib response, it declined toward baseline at progression.

The method was immunoSEQ multiplex PCR; TCRdb's version includes in-frame clones alone and lacks a portion of them. The sample yields about 60,000 clones, 55% to 70% seen once. V usage is TRBV19 and J usage is TRBJ1-2; a weak D match, TRBD1 (5 bases). The TCR sequence derives from a human donor with chronic lymphocytic leukemia. Specimen: PBMCs, collected after 24 months of ibrutinib treatment. CDR3 nucleotides: TGTGCCAGTGAGCAGGGAAATGGCTACACCTTC. Translated: CASEQGNGYTF.